The 8 T cell receptor beta chains in this list originate from one sample, sequenced in a study of beta chain features in type 1 diabetes. Expressed TCRB transcripts were sequenced after all isolated RNA was converted to cDNA. The protocol was immunoSEQ multiplex PCR, while the TCRdb copy is restricted to in-frame clones and leaves out a portion. The data hold 150,000 to 200,000 clones, with approximately 9.1% observed a single time. The sequencing sample was made of central memory CD4+ T cells from blood. The receptors stem from a woman aged 18-30 years in good health.

The CDR3 sequence is CASSHGTTTFVDTQYF. The CDR3 DNA sequence: TGTGCCAGCAGCCACGGGACTACCACGTTCGTGGATACGCAGTATTTT. The chain couples TRBV11-2 to TRBJ2-3; 7 bases map to TRBD2. Germline trimming cut 5 bases from V and 6 bases from J; bases unmatched to any gene: 14. Germline V gives CDR1 SGHAT, CDR2 FQNNGV. The CDR3 is made up of 16 amino acids.

At least ten counts were recorded for this clone. The chain employs TRBV2 and TRBJ2-1; 7 bases are shared with TRBD2. The germline V gene has CDR1 SNHLY and CDR2 FYNNEI. This CDR3 has 11 amino acids. V was clipped by 3 bases and J by 14 bases; unmatched bases: 4. The CDR3 is CASSDWTREFF. The CDR3 DNA is TGTGCCAGCAGTGATTGGACTAGAGAGTTCTTC.

The rearrangement joins TRBV5-1 to TRBJ1-2; D not resolved. This CDR3 has 13 residues. Germline V gene lookup returns CDR1 SGHRS and CDR2 YFSETQ. Trimming shortened V by 5 bases and J by 4 bases, and 12 bases separated the two germline ends. The CDR3: CASSSGHAYGYTF. CDR3 in DNA: TGCGCCAGCAGTTCGGGTCACGCCTATGGCTACACCTTC.

This clone turned up a few times. The chain uses TRBV9 and TRBJ1-1; no firm D call. There are 17 residues in the CDR3. V was clipped by 0 bases and J by 3 bases, with 18 bases between them. Germline V gene data show CDR1 as SGDLS and CDR2 as YYNGEE. The CDR3 is CASSVGLGGRGDTEAFF. The CDR3 DNA is TGTGCCAGCAGCGTAGGTCTAGGAGGCCGGGGAGACACTGAAGCTTTCTTT.

This clone was picked up a small number of times. The genes are TRBV11-2 and TRBJ2-2, with D unclear. The CDR3 length is 14 residues. Trimming pared 1 base from V and 1 base from J, leaving 4 bases between. Germline CDR1 SGHAT, CDR2 FQNNGV. CDR3 coding DNA: TGTGCCAGCAGCTTAGTACTGAACACCGGGGAGCTGTTTTTT. Translation: CASSLVLNTGELFF.

CDR3 region: CASSETGAPANYGYTF. CDR3 nucleotide sequence: TGTGCCAGCAGTGAAACAGGGGCGCCTGCTAACTATGGCTACACCTTC. The J gene is TRBJ1-2, the V gene TRBV2, with 7 nucleotides matching TRBD1. Germline V CDR1 and CDR2: SNHLY, FYNNEI. The CDR3 is 16 amino acids. V dropped 2 bases and J dropped 0; count of bases not matched to a gene: 6.

This rearrangement joins TRBV5-4 to TRBJ2-5; 12 nucleotides match TRBD2. CDR3 size: 15 residues. Germline CDR1 reads SGHNT; CDR2 reads YYREEE (reference sequence). Losses at the gene ends were 2 bases for V and 3 bases for J; bases not matched to a gene: 2. Here the CDR3 DNA reads TGTGCCAGCAGCTTCTGGACTAGCGGGGAAGAGACCCAGTACTTC. It codes for CASSFWTSGEETQYF. Using reference TRBV5-4 and TRBJ2-5 for the parts outside the CDR3, the full variable domain is ETGVTQSPTHLIKTRGQQVTLRCSSQSGHNTVSWYQQALGQGPQFIFQYYREEENGRGNFPPRFSGLQFPNYSSELNVNALELDDSALYLCASSFWTSGEETQYFGPGTRLLVL.

This clone was seen more than once but under ten times. The J gene is TRBJ1-4, the V gene TRBV30; D is possibly TRBD1 (6 bases). This CDR3 region has 16 residues. Trimming took off 2 bases at V and 8 bases at J, with 21 bases between the two ends. CDR1 and CDR2 from the germline V gene are GTSNPN and SVGIG (reference sequence). The DNA for the CDR3 is TGTGCCTGGAGTACCCGTCTCCGGGGGGCAGGCGAAAAACTGTTTTTT. Translating gives CAWSTRLRGAGEKLFF.